This passage covers 28 T cell receptor beta chains from one sample sequenced in a study of naive and memory T cell subsets. Both TRBC1 and TRBC2 were covered by a beta constant-region primer of two equimolar oligonucleotides. Ligated cDNA was amplified by four rounds of PCR with nested alpha and beta constant-region primers and SP2. From the UMI-ligation and nested PCR reads, TCRdb called clonotypes with MiXCR, one entry per CDR3 protein. The data show about 3,000 distinct CDR3 sequences, with roughly 4.8% seen just once and around 30% held by the top ten. The source material was CD4+ TEMRA cells from blood. Subset reported: effector memory re-expressing CD45RA, CD45RA+ CD27-. The receptors stem from a human donor in good health.

By sample share, this clonotype is medium-sized. This rearrangement joins TRBV5-1 to TRBJ2-3; 8 bases map to TRBD2. The CDR3 sequence is 23 residues long. CDR1 SGHRS and CDR2 YFSETQ come from the germline V gene. V shed 3 bases and J 3 bases; nucleotides not matched to a gene: 30. The CDR3, as DNA: TGCGCCAGCAGCTCCCTAAGTCCTCTTATAGGTCTAGCGGGTGATCGGTGGACAGATACGCAGTATTTT. As protein: CASSSLSPLIGLAGDRWTDTQYF.

The V and J genes are TRBV20-1 and TRBJ2-7; the D gene is possibly TRBD2 (5 bases). The V gene lost 6 bases and the J gene lost 0 bases, with 15 bases spanning the gap. Germline loops: CDR1 DFQATT, CDR2 SNEGSKA (reference sequence). This CDR3 is built from 14 residues. The CDR3 spells CSAPTMGSSYEQYF. CDR3 sequence (DNA): TGCAGTGCCCCGACTATGGGCTCCTCCTACGAGCAGTACTTC.

There are many counts of this clonotype. The chain recombines TRBV6-1 with TRBJ2-3, with D unclear. Germline V gives CDR1 MNHNS, CDR2 SASEGT. V was clipped by 0 bases and J by 3 bases, with 10 bases between them. The CDR3 contains 15 residues. CDR3 sequence: CASSEAGLRTDTQYF. The CDR3 DNA reads TGTGCCAGCAGTGAAGCGGGGTTGAGAACAGATACGCAGTATTTT.

This clonotype occurred many times. The chain has TRBV19 and TRBJ2-2; no clear D. Trimming removed 3 bases from V and 5 bases from J, with 10 bases in between. The CDR3 is made up of 14 amino acids. CDR1 LNHDA and CDR2 SQIVND come from the germline V gene (reference sequence). CDR3 DNA: TGTGCCAGTAGTATCCGGGTTGGTACCGGGGAGCTGTTTTTT. It codes for CASSIRVGTGELFF.

Ten or more counts support this clonotype. The chain uses TRBV7-2 and TRBJ2-5; 9 bases line up with TRBD1. The CDR3 length is 14 residues. Trimming cost V 4 bases and J 4 bases; bases outside gene matches: 4. Germline values: CDR1 SGHTA, CDR2 FQGNSA. The CDR3 bases are TGTGCCAGCAGCTCAGACAGGGGGTCAGAGACCCAGTACTTC. It encodes CASSSDRGSETQYF.

The CDR3: CSAMPTSGRETQYF. The CDR3 coding sequence is TGCAGTGCTATGCCAACCTCGGGTCGGGAGACCCAGTACTTC. The chain links TRBV20-1 to TRBJ2-5; D gene ambiguous. Germline CDR1 DFQATT, CDR2 SNEGSKA (reference sequence). Trimming removed 4 bases at V and 5 bases at J, with 17 bases between. There are 14 residues in the CDR3.

This clonotype was counted ten times or more. This chain joins TRBV27 and TRBJ2-6; tentatively, D is TRBD2 (6 bases). V was cut by 5 bases and J by 1 base, with 18 bases left in between. The CDR3 is 18 residues long. The germline V gene encodes CDR1 MNHEY and CDR2 SMNVEV (reference sequence). This chain's CDR3 is CASSLVPGLGSGANVLTF. The CDR3, as DNA: TGTGCCAGCAGTCTAGTCCCGGGACTGGGATCTGGGGCCAACGTCCTGACTTTC.

This clonotype was found once. This could be a read error, since a much larger clone is one nucleotide away. V usage is TRBV29-1 and J usage is TRBJ2-1; 7 nucleotides match TRBD2. Per the germline V gene, CDR1 is SQVTM and CDR2 is ANQGSEA. CDR3 length: 15 residues. CDR3 residues: CTVSSGLGSYNEQFF. The DNA of the CDR3 is TGCACCGTTTCTAGCGGTCTGGGATCCTACAATGAGCAGTTCTTC.

This clonotype was counted between two and nine times. This may stem from a read error, because a much larger clone lies one nucleotide away. The V and J genes are TRBV7-9 and TRBJ1-3, with 9 bases that match TRBD1. The CDR3 sequence is 15 residues long. Germline assignment: CDR1 SEHNR and CDR2 FQNEAQ (reference sequence). The CDR3 reads CVSSPQGASGNTIYF. CDR3 bases: TGTGTCAGCAGCCCACAGGGGGCGAGTGGAAACACCATATATTTT.

This clonotype came up many times. The chain joins TRBV6-4 to TRBJ2-2; D remains unclear. This CDR3 contains 14 residues. V lost 0 bases, J lost 2 bases, and 4 bases lay in between. Germline lookup yields CDR1 MRHNA and CDR2 SNTAGT. The chain's CDR3 is CASSDSVNTGELFF. CDR3 bases: TGTGCCAGCAGTGACTCCGTAAACACCGGGGAGCTGTTTTTT.

The chain links TRBV28 to TRBJ2-7; 12 nucleotides agree with TRBD1. Germline V CDR1 and CDR2: MDHEN, SYDVKM. Trimming removed 5 bases from V and 4 bases from J; junction bases left unmatched: 6. The CDR3 has 15 residues. The CDR3 here is CASSPGTGGKYEQYF. The CDR3 DNA reads TGTGCCAGCAGTCCTGGGACAGGGGGCAAATACGAGCAGTACTTC.

The sample holds many counts of this clonotype. The chain carries TRBV15 and TRBJ2-5, with TRBD2 identical over 8 bases. J gave up 5 bases and V 5 bases, and 1 base lay outside the gene matches. CDR1 LNHNV and CDR2 YYDKDF come from the germline V gene (reference sequence). This CDR3 spans 12 amino acids. CDR3 DNA: TGTGCCACCAGCCGGGGGGGTGAGACCCAGTACTTC. It translates to CATSRGGETQYF.

This clonotype is deemed medium-sized. V usage is TRBV30 and J usage is TRBJ2-1; 8 nucleotides match TRBD2. The CDR3 spans 16 residues. V shed 3 bases, J shed 8 bases, and the junction held 15 bases outside the gene matches. From germline, CDR1 is GTSNPN and CDR2 SVGIG (reference sequence). This chain's CDR3 is CAWSRGGGGAGDEQFF. The CDR3, as DNA: TGTGCCTGGAGCCGGGGGGGCGGCGGAGCAGGAGATGAGCAGTTCTTC.

The V gene is TRBV6-6, the J gene TRBJ2-3; possibly TRBD2 for D (6 bases). Deletions cut 6 bases from V and 0 bases from J, with 7 bases between. Germline V gene data show CDR1 as MNHNY and CDR2 as SVGAGI (reference sequence). The CDR3 is 13 amino acids. CDR3 coding DNA: TGTGCCAGCAGGCGGGACAGCACAGATACGCAGTATTTT. It codes for CASRRDSTDTQYF.

This chain links TRBV12-3 or TRBV12-4 with TRBJ1-5, with D maybe TRBD1 (6 bases). The CDR3 has 15 amino acids. V lost 7 bases and J lost 5, with 18 bases in between. The DNA of the CDR3 is TGTGCCAGCACCCTGGGGAGGGAGGGGGATCAGCCCCAGCATTTT. Translation: CASTLGREGDQPQHF.

In this sample, this clonotype is medium-sized. The chain joins TRBV20-1 to TRBJ2-7, with 9 bases matching TRBD1. V was clipped by 1 base and J by 4 bases; unmatched bases: 5. CDR3 size: 14 residues. CDR1 DFQATT and CDR2 SNEGSKA come from the germline V gene (reference sequence). CDR3 bases: TGCAGTGCTAGAGTTGGGACAGGGTCTTACGAGCAGTACTTC. It translates to CSARVGTGSYEQYF.

A few counts support this clonotype. V is TRBV28 and J is TRBJ2-7, with 7 nucleotides matching TRBD2. The germline gives CDR1 MDHEN, CDR2 SYDVKM. The J segment lost 5 bases and the V segment lost 6 bases, leaving 4 bases of the junction unmatched. CDR3 size: 12 residues. The CDR3: CASRWGGDEQYF. CDR3 sequence (DNA): TGTGCCAGCAGATGGGGGGGGGACGAGCAGTACTTC.

This clonotype has at least ten counts. J is TRBJ2-7 and V is TRBV21-1; the table gives TRBD1 as D, unverified against the DNA. TRBV21-1 is tagged as a pseudogene. This CDR3 comprises 16 residues. The CDR3 spells CASQQMTDFSLYEQYF. Written as DNA, the CDR3 is TGTGCCAGCCAACAGATGACAGACTTTTCCCTCTACGAGCAGTACTTC.

This clonotype is medium-sized within its sample. This chain links TRBV19 with TRBJ2-2; possibly TRBD2 for D (7 bases). Germline V CDR1 and CDR2: LNHDA, SQIVND (reference sequence). The CDR3 runs 11 residues. The V end lost 10 bases, the J end lost 15 bases, and 18 bases lay between the germline ends. CDR3 sequence: CATLGGRKLFF. The DNA for the CDR3 is TGTGCCACACTGGGGGGGCGCAAGTTGTTTTTT.

Ten or more counts support this clonotype. This chain uses TRBV25-1 with TRBJ2-3, with TRBD1 matching over 7 bases. Looked up from germline, CDR1 is MGHDK and CDR2 is SYGVNS. V gave up 4 bases and J gave up 0 bases; unmatched junction bases: 10. The length of the CDR3 is 17 residues. CDR3: CASSGRDRESSTDTQYF. The CDR3 nucleotides read TGTGCCAGCAGTGGTCGGGACAGAGAATCTAGCACAGATACGCAGTATTTT.

This clonotype was detected many times. This chain links TRBV19 with TRBJ1-4; the match to TRBD1 covers 9 bases. The germline V gene has CDR1 LNHDA and CDR2 SQIVND (reference sequence). With V trimmed by 7 bases and J by 8 bases, 8 bases remained unmatched. This CDR3 has 14 amino acids. CDR3 region: CASNSRDREEKLFF. The DNA for the CDR3 is TGTGCCAGTAACAGCCGGGACAGGGAAGAAAAACTGTTTTTT.

The V call is TRBV27, the J call TRBJ2-3, with 7 bases aligning to TRBD2. J was trimmed by 6 bases and V by 4 bases; bases with no gene match: 7. This CDR3 has 14 residues. From germline, CDR1 is MNHEY and CDR2 SMNVEV (reference sequence). The CDR3 here is CASSWVGRPDTQYF. In DNA, the CDR3 is TGTGCCAGCAGTTGGGTCGGGAGGCCGGATACGCAGTATTTT.

This clonotype appeared many times. V is TRBV9 and J is TRBJ1-1; possible D gene TRBD1, 6 bases. The CDR3 spans 15 residues. Deletions cut 2 bases from V and 4 bases from J, with 15 bases between. Per the germline V gene, CDR1 is SGDLS and CDR2 is YYNGEE. The CDR3 sequence is CASSVGGGGGTEAFF. CDR3 DNA sequence: TGTGCCAGCAGCGTTGGAGGGGGGGGTGGCACTGAAGCTTTCTTT.

This clonotype is labeled as medium-sized. V is TRBV20-1 and J is TRBJ2-3, with 8 bases matching TRBD2. CDR3 size: 14 residues. CDR1 is DFQATT and CDR2 is SNEGSKA in the germline V gene (reference sequence). With V trimmed by 6 bases and J by 5 bases, 10 bases remained unmatched. This CDR3 reads CSAKRELLIDTQYF. The CDR3 DNA reads as TGCAGTGCCAAGCGGGAGCTTCTCATAGATACGCAGTATTTT.

This clonotype was observed at least ten times. The CDR3 bases are TGTGCCAGCAGTGCAGGGGGCGTAGCCTACGAGCAGTACTTC. As protein: CASSAGGVAYEQYF. The chain is built from TRBV28 and TRBJ2-7, with 8 positions matching TRBD1. This CDR3 is built from 14 residues. The germline CDR1 and CDR2 sequences are MDHEN and SYDVKM. V dropped 5 bases and J dropped 2; count of bases not matched to a gene: 5.

Many counts were recorded for this clonotype. The chain employs TRBV6-5 and TRBJ2-2; TRBD2 matches at 10 bases. The CDR3 is 17 amino acids. Germline trimming cut 4 bases from V and 0 bases from J; bases unmatched to any gene: 5. Germline-derived CDR1 and CDR2 are MNHEY and SVGAGI. CDR3 sequence: CASSSIGLAANTGELFF. The CDR3 coding sequence is TGTGCCAGCAGTTCAATAGGACTAGCGGCGAACACCGGGGAGCTGTTTTTT.

The V call is TRBV27, the J call TRBJ2-3, with 9 positions matching TRBD2. The germline CDR1 and CDR2 sequences are MNHEY and SMNVEV (reference sequence). Unmatched junction bases numbered 9, after V lost 5 bases and J lost 6 bases. The CDR3 loop spans 15 amino acids. The CDR3 DNA reads as TGTGCCAGCAGTCCTTGGGGGACTAGCAAGGATACGCAGTATTTT. The encoded protein is CASSPWGTSKDTQYF.

This clonotype was observed many times. The CDR3 nucleotides are TGCAGTGCCATCGTGCGGAATGAGCAGTTCTTC. Amino acids: CSAIVRNEQFF. The chain joins TRBV20-1 to TRBJ2-1, with no clear D. The germline gives CDR1 DFQATT, CDR2 SNEGSKA (reference sequence). The CDR3 length is 11 residues. With 6 bases removed from V and 7 bases from J, the gap between germline ends came to 10 bases.